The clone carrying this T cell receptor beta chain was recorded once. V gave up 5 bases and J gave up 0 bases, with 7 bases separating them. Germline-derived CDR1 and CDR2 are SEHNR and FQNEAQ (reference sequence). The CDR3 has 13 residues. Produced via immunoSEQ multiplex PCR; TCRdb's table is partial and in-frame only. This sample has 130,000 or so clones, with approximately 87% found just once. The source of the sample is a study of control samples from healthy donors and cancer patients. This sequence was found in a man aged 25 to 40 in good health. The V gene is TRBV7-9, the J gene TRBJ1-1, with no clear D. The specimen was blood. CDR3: CASSPPVNTEAFF. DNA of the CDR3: TGTGCCAGCAGCCCCCCGGTGAACACTGAAGCTTTCTTT.